This entry features one T cell receptor (beta chain) sequence. This sample stems from a study of T cell changes during pregnancy in multiple sclerosis. The method was immunoSEQ multiplex PCR; TCRdb's version includes in-frame clones alone and lacks a portion of them. The profile shows around 80,000 clones, about 94% of them singletons. Germline V gene data show CDR1 as SEHNR and CDR2 as FQNEAQ (reference sequence). J lost 4 bases, V lost 5 bases, and 5 bases had no gene match. The CDR3 loop spans 16 amino acids. This material consisted of peripheral blood, taken in the second trimester of pregnancy. This chain links TRBV7-9 with TRBJ2-1; TRBD2 matches at 13 bases. This TCR was recovered from a female donor in good health, enrolled as a control in a pregnancy study. The CDR3 sequence: CASSIPGLAGYNEQFF. The CDR3, as DNA: TGTGCCAGCAGCATACCGGGACTAGCGGGGTACAATGAGCAGTTCTTC.